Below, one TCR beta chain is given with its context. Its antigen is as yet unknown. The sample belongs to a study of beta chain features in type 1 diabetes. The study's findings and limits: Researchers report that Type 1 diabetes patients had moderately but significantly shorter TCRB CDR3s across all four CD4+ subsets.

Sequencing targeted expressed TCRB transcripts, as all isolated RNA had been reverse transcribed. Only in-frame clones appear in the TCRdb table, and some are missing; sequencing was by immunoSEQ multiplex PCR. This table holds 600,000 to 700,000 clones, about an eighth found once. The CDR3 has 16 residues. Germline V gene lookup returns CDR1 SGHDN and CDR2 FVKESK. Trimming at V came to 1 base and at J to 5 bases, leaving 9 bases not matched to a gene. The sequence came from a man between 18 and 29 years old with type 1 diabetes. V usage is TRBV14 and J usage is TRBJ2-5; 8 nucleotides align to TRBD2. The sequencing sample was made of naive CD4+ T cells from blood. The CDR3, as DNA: TGTGCCAGCAGCCAAGGGCCCCGGGGGGGCCCCGAGACCCAGTACTTC. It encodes CASSQGPRGGPETQYF.